This paragraph covers one T cell receptor beta chain sequence. Source study methods: Quantification of nucleated cells was approximated via reference gene primer amplification. The method was immunoSEQ multiplex PCR; TCRdb's version includes in-frame clones alone and lacks a portion of them. The V and J calls and clone size are taken from that table; D and trimming were inferred from the DNA. The table has hundreds of thousands of clones, 88% seen once. The entry originates in a study of blood T cell repertoires in COVID-19. Whole-study context: T cells, B-cell-depleted T cells, or PBMCs provided the cDNA or gDNA that served as material.

This CDR3 contains 14 residues. V was shortened by 4 bases and J by 5 bases, with 11 bases between the two germline ends. Germline CDR1 MNHEY, CDR2 SMNVEV (reference sequence). The chain carries TRBV27 and TRBJ2-2; TRBD1 might be the D (5 bases). What was sequenced was PBMCs or T cells enriched from blood (not recorded which). The sequence was obtained from a woman between 45 and 65 years old who had recovered from COVID-19. CDR3 DNA sequence: TGTGCCAGCAGTTCAACAGGAGTTACCGGGGAGCTGTTTTTT. This codes for CASSSTGVTGELFF.